The 26 T cell receptor beta chains presented below share a single source sample, sequenced in a study of Ad26.COV2.S vaccination and SARS-CoV-2 variants. The data were produced by immunoSEQ multiplex PCR, yet TCRdb's version contains in-frame clones alone and is incomplete. This table has under 150,000 clones, 86% appearing once. This specimen consisted of peripheral blood, obtained after recovery from COVID-19. These receptors all come from a human donor who had recovered from COVID-19.

The chain joins TRBV4-1 to TRBJ1-2; 8 bases are a match to TRBD1. Losses at the gene ends were 4 bases for V and 2 bases for J; bases not matched to a gene: 6. Germline V gives CDR1 MGHRA, CDR2 YSYEKL. The CDR3 is made up of 15 amino acids. Here the CDR3 DNA reads TGCGCCAGCAGCCCACTCGGACAGGGCAACTATGGCTACACCTTC. Protein product: CASSPLGQGNYGYTF.

This clone occurred a few times. This chain uses TRBV23-1 with TRBJ2-7, with D hard to call. TRBV23-1 falls under the ORF class, with uncertain function. This CDR3 contains 9 residues. Deletions cut 11 bases from V and 7 bases from J, with 9 bases between. The CDR3 coding sequence is TGCGCCGGCCCCCCAGAGCAGTACTTC. As protein: CAGPPEQYF.

V is TRBV30 and J is TRBJ2-7, with 8 bases lining up with TRBD1. The CDR3 is made up of 16 amino acids. Trimming took 1 base from V and 3 from J; bases not matched to a gene: 11. Per the germline V gene, CDR1 is GTSNPN and CDR2 is SVGIG (reference sequence). Here the CDR3 reads CAWSGTGQGSIYEQYF. The DNA of the CDR3 is TGTGCCTGGAGTGGGACAGGACAGGGTTCCATCTACGAGCAGTACTTC.

The rearrangement uses TRBV28 and TRBJ1-1; D gene ambiguous. There are 14 residues in the CDR3. Germline loops: CDR1 MDHEN, CDR2 SYDVKM. The germline V and J ends were trimmed by 6 bases and 6 bases, with 17 bases remaining between them. In nucleotides, the CDR3 is TGTGCCAGCAGATTAATCGAGGGAAGCGCTGAAGCTTTCTTT. The encoded protein is CASRLIEGSAEAFF.

The chain links TRBV2 to TRBJ2-4; D is ambiguous. The V end lost 4 bases, the J end lost 0 bases, and 7 bases lay between the germline ends. The CDR3 spans 14 residues. Germline V gene sequence: CDR1 SNHLY, CDR2 FYNNEI. The CDR3 is CASSVAVAKNIQYF. The CDR3 DNA sequence: TGTGCCAGCAGTGTGGCAGTAGCCAAAAACATTCAGTACTTC.

The chain links TRBV28 to TRBJ2-2; D perhaps matches TRBD2 (5 bases). Germline CDR1 reads MDHEN; CDR2 reads SYDVKM. Trimming pared 6 bases from V and 3 bases from J, leaving 11 bases between. The length of the CDR3 is 14 residues. CDR3 nucleotide sequence: TGTGCCAGCAGCCCCCTGCGGGACACCGGGGAGCTGTTTTTT. Translating it yields CASSPLRDTGELFF. The full variable domain, rest sourced from reference TRBV28 and TRBJ2-2, is DVKVTQSSRYLVKRTGEKVFLECVQDMDHENMFWYRQDPGLGLRLIYFSYDVKMKEKGDIPEGYSVSREKKERFSLILESASTNQTSMYLCASSPLRDTGELFFGEGSRLTVL.

The chain carries TRBV6-6 and TRBJ2-4; 9 bases align to TRBD2. This CDR3 has 14 residues. Germline V gene data show CDR1 as MNHNY and CDR2 as SVGAGI (reference sequence). V trimming: 7 bases; J trimming: 10 bases; junction bases outside the gene matches: 11. In DNA, the CDR3 is TGTGCCAGCATGGCGGGGGGGGGAATAAGGATTCAGTACTTC. Translated: CASMAGGGIRIQYF.

V usage is TRBV12-1 and J usage is TRBJ2-4; the table calls TRBD1, which could not be checked here. TRBV12-1 is assigned pseudogene status. This CDR3 is built from 14 residues. CDR3 region: CASSFRLRGNIQYF. The CDR3 bases are TGTGCCAGCAGCTTCAGGCTCAGGGGAAACATTCAGTACTTC.

This clone showed up just once. This chain uses TRBV25-1 with TRBJ1-4, with a weak D call TRBD1 (6 bases). Germline V gives CDR1 MGHDK, CDR2 SYGVNS. The CDR3 loop spans 16 amino acids. Deletions cut 3 bases from V and 8 bases from J, with 19 bases between. DNA of the CDR3: TGTGCCAGCAGTGATCATAGTACAGGGAGGCAAGAAAAACTGTTTTTT. Translation gives CASSDHSTGRQEKLFF.

The chain employs TRBV25-1 and TRBJ2-7; TRBD1 is a possible D gene (6 bases). This CDR3 spans 13 amino acids. Germline-derived CDR1 and CDR2 are MGHDK and SYGVNS. Trimming cost V 10 bases and J 4 bases, with 17 bases left between them. The CDR3 sequence: CATIDRLGYEQYF. CDR3 nucleotide sequence: TGTGCCACCATTGACAGGTTGGGTTACGAGCAGTACTTC.

This chain links TRBV11-2 with TRBJ2-1, with 9 nucleotides matching TRBD2. This CDR3 is built from 16 residues. The germline gives CDR1 SGHAT, CDR2 FQNNGV. The ends lost 1 base at V and 10 bases at J; junction bases unmatched: 11. The CDR3 sequence is CASSLVFAGGPLEQFF. The DNA for the CDR3 is TGTGCCAGCAGCTTAGTTTTTGCGGGGGGGCCGTTGGAGCAGTTCTTC.

V is TRBV13 and J is TRBJ1-3, with 9 bases lining up with TRBD1. The CDR3 runs to 16 residues. CDR1 is PRHDT, CDR2 FYEKMQ, per germline (reference sequence). Trimming at V came to 5 bases and at J to 0 bases, leaving 5 bases not matched to a gene. CDR3 sequence: CASSAMTGGSGNTIYF. DNA for the CDR3: TGTGCCAGCAGCGCGATGACAGGGGGCTCTGGAAACACCATATATTTT.

The chain employs TRBV19 and TRBJ2-4, with 12 bases fitting TRBD2. The trim removed 2 bases at V and 6 bases at J, leaving 5 bases unmatched. CDR1 LNHDA and CDR2 SQIVND come from the germline V gene (reference sequence). The CDR3 has 16 residues. This chain's CDR3 is CASSISPSGGVNIQYF. CDR3 in DNA: TGTGCCAGTAGTATATCCCCTAGCGGGGGGGTAAACATTCAGTACTTC.

V and J are TRBV6-1 and TRBJ1-6, with D unclear. The CDR3 extends over 13 amino acids. V was cut by 2 bases and J by 7 bases, with 6 bases left in between. In germline, CDR1 is MNHNS, CDR2 SASEGT. The CDR3 protein is CASSEPRNSPLHF. The CDR3 coding sequence is TGTGCCAGCAGTGAACCCAGGAATTCACCCCTCCACTTT.

The chain links TRBV7-9 to TRBJ2-7; 8 positions match TRBD1. The CDR3 covers 14 residues. Germline-derived CDR1 and CDR2 are SEHNR and FQNEAQ (reference sequence). Trimming took 5 bases from V and 5 from J; bases not matched to a gene: 8. The CDR3 DNA reads TGTGCCAGCAGCAATAGACAGGGGTGGCACGAGCAGTACTTC. Amino acids: CASSNRQGWHEQYF.

This chain links TRBV27 with TRBJ1-4; unclear D gene. The ends were cut back, 7 bases at V and 7 bases at J, with 25 bases in the middle. This CDR3 is 17 amino acids long. CDR1 is MNHEY, CDR2 SMNVEV, per germline (reference sequence). CDR3 coding DNA: TGTGCCAGCATCGCGGGAGGATTGACGGGGAACGGTGAAAAACTGTTTTTT. This encodes CASIAGGLTGNGEKLFF.

This sequence joins TRBV19 and TRBJ1-4, with D possibly matching TRBD1 (5 bases). V was trimmed by 4 bases and J by 2 bases, leaving 14 bases between them. CDR1 and CDR2 (germline): LNHDA, SQIVND (reference sequence). CDR3 length: 16 residues. The CDR3 spells CASSRAGRGTNEKLFF. The DNA for the CDR3 is TGTGCCAGTAGTAGGGCAGGGCGGGGGACTAATGAAAAACTGTTTTTT.

The V and J genes are TRBV6-5 and TRBJ1-5; TRBD1 aligns across 7 bases. CDR3 length equals 13 residues. Unmatched junction bases numbered 7, after V lost 8 bases and J lost 6 bases. Germline CDR1 MNHEY, CDR2 SVGAGI. The DNA of the CDR3 is TGTGCCAGCCACAGGGGCGCGGGTCAGCCCCAGCATTTT. Protein product: CASHRGAGQPQHF.

The V call is TRBV6-5, the J call TRBJ2-5, with 7 positions matching TRBD2. Germline V gene sequence: CDR1 MNHEY, CDR2 SVGAGI. CDR3 length: 14 amino acids. The V segment lost 5 bases and the J segment 0 bases; nucleotides outside the gene matches: 3. The DNA of the CDR3 is TGTGCCAGCAGTAGAGCGGGGAACCAAGAGACCCAGTACTTC. It yields the protein CASSRAGNQETQYF.

The chain couples TRBV24-1 to TRBJ2-3, with 11 positions matching TRBD1. CDR3 length: 16 residues. V was pared by 5 bases and J by 4 bases, with 7 bases of the junction left unmatched. Germline-derived CDR1 and CDR2 are KGHDR and SFDVKD. CDR3 coding DNA: TGTGCCACCAGTGCTAGCGGGACAGGGGGACCAGATACGCAGTATTTT. Its translation: CATSASGTGGPDTQYF.

V and J are TRBV6-1 and TRBJ2-2; 10 bases agree with TRBD1. The CDR3 extends over 18 amino acids. Germline V gene data show CDR1 as MNHNS and CDR2 as SASEGT. Trimming cost V 2 bases and J 7 bases; bases outside gene matches: 13. Here the CDR3 DNA reads TGTGCCAGCAGTGAACGCACCGGGACAGGGGAACAGGGCGGGGAGCTGTTTTTT. It yields the protein CASSERTGTGEQGGELFF.

The rearrangement uses TRBV25-1 and TRBJ1-2, with 10 bases lining up with TRBD1. The germline V gene has CDR1 MGHDK and CDR2 SYGVNS. The junction had 6 bases not matched to a gene; V was cut back by 1 base and J by 7 bases. The CDR3 contains 15 residues. CDR3 nucleotides: TGTGCCAGCAGTGAATCGGACAGGGGGTTCGTTGGCTACACCTTC. As protein: CASSESDRGFVGYTF.

This chain joins TRBV4-1 and TRBJ1-2; possibly TRBD1 for D (6 bases). Germline CDR1 and CDR2: MGHRA and YSYEKL. There are 14 residues in the CDR3. Deletions cut 2 bases from V and 3 bases from J, with 10 bases between. Written as DNA, the CDR3 is TGCGCCAGCAGCCAATATCAGGGGCACTATGGCTACACCTTC. It translates to CASSQYQGHYGYTF.

This CDR3 is CASSIGGRNTEAFF. Written as DNA, the CDR3 is TGTGCCAGTAGTATTGGAGGACGGAACACTGAAGCTTTCTTT. This chain connects TRBV19 to TRBJ1-1; D is undetermined. Trimming cost V 3 bases and J 1 base, with 9 bases left between them. CDR1 is LNHDA, CDR2 SQIVND, per germline (reference sequence). The CDR3 loop spans 14 amino acids. The whole variable domain, remainder taken from reference TRBV19 and TRBJ1-1, is DGGITQSPKYLFRKEGQNVTLSCEQNLNHDAMYWYRQDPGQGLRLIYYSQIVNDFQKGDIAEGYSVSREKKESFPLTVTSAQKNPTAFYLCASSIGGRNTEAFFGQGTRLTVV.

This chain uses TRBV3-1 (or the pseudogene TRBV3-2) with TRBJ2-3; no firm D call. The CDR3 totals 15 residues. CDR1 and CDR2 (germline): LGHDT, YNNKEL (reference sequence). V was trimmed by 1 base and J by 3 bases, leaving 11 bases between them. CDR3 region: CASSQVGLGTDTQYF. CDR3 DNA sequence: TGTGCCAGCAGCCAAGTGGGTTTAGGGACAGATACGCAGTATTTT.

CDR3 region: CAISGADSNQPQHF. The CDR3 DNA reads as TGTGCCATCAGTGGGGCAGATAGCAATCAGCCCCAGCATTTT. V gene TRBV10-3 combines with J gene TRBJ1-5; D call uncertain. The CDR3 is 14 amino acids. Germline values: CDR1 ENHRY, CDR2 SYGVKD. Trimming removed 4 bases at V and 0 bases at J, with 7 bases between.